Listed below are T cell receptor beta chains from one sample, sequenced in a study of T cell changes during pregnancy in multiple sclerosis. Assay used: immunoSEQ multiplex PCR; TCRdb lists only in-frame clones, some missing. Here the sample spans roughly 30,000 clones, just over 90% being singletons. Sample: CD8+ T cells from peripheral blood mononuclear cells, taken in the second trimester of pregnancy. The receptors derive from a female donor with multiple sclerosis, enrolled in a pregnancy study. Each CDR3 is given with its conserved first and last residue. Each record gives: V gene, J gene, CDR3 length, clone size, D gene, CDR3 DNA, CDR3 protein. A D gene is named only where the DNA matches it firmly. Rows give clone size only sometimes, using once, few, many, or a class for an expanded clone.

>TRBV5-4|TRBJ2-5|14|.|TRBD2
TGTGCCAGCAGCTTGGCGGGAGGGGGGGAGACCCAGTACTTC
CASSLAGGGETQYF
>TRBV19|TRBJ1-3|15|.|.
TGTGCCAGTTCCGAGAGGTGGCCGTTTGGAAACACCATATATTTT
CASSERWPFGNTIYF
>TRBV27|TRBJ2-1|16|.|TRBD1
TGTGCCAGCAGTTACGGGACAGTTCGGTCCTACAATGAGCAGTTCTTC
CASSYGTVRSYNEQFF
>TRBV9|TRBJ1-3|16|.|.
TGTGCCAGCAGCGTATGGGCGGAGGGCTCTGGAAACACCATATATTTT
CASSVWAEGSGNTIYF
>TRBV4-3|TRBJ2-3|18|.|TRBD2
TGCGCCAGCAGCCTAGAACTACCGGGACTAGAGGGCGGAGATACGCAGTATTTT
CASSLELPGLEGGDTQYF
>TRBV27|TRBJ1-1|14|few|.
TGTGCCAGCAGTCTCGTCGCTATGAACACTGAAGCTTTCTTT
CASSLVAMNTEAFF
>TRBV27|TRBJ2-3|18|.|TRBD1
TGTGCCAGCAGTTCGTTAGACCCCGGGACAGGGTTGACAGATACGCAGTATTTT
CASSSLDPGTGLTDTQYF
>TRBV6-5|TRBJ2-7|13|.|TRBD1
TGTGCCAGCAGCCTCGGACAGGGGTACGAGCAGTGCTTC
CASSLGQGYEQCF
>TRBV6-6|TRBJ2-1|15|.|.
TGTGCCAGCAGCTCTCCACTCGACAACTACAATGAGCAGTTCTTC
CASSSPLDNYNEQFF
>TRBV13|TRBJ1-2|14|.|TRBD1
TGTGCCAGCAGCATGGACAGGGGGCGCCTGGGCTACACCTTC
CASSMDRGRLGYTF
>TRBV7-9|TRBJ2-7|15|.|.
TGTGCCAGCACCTCTGTAATAAGCGGCGCCTACGAGCAGTACTTC
CASTSVISGAYEQYF
>TRBV29-1|TRBJ2-1|13|.|.
TGCAGCGCACAGTTGGGTACCTACAATGAGCAGTTCTTC
CSAQLGTYNEQFF
>TRBV19|TRBJ1-2|15|few|TRBD1
TGTGCCAGTAGTATGGTCGTTCCGGGGACAGGTGGCTACACCTTC
CASSMVVPGTGGYTF
>TRBV7-3|TRBJ1-1|14|.|TRBD1
TGTGCCAGCAGCTTAATCGGCAGGGGGACTGAAGCTTTCTTT
CASSLIGRGTEAFF
>TRBV9|TRBJ1-2|15|.|TRBD1
TGTGCCAGCAGCGCGGGGACAGGGGGAGCATATGGCTACACCTTC
CASSAGTGGAYGYTF
>TRBV12-5|TRBJ2-7|13|.|.
TGTGCTAGTGGTTTGGGAGTCTCCTACGAGCAGTACTTC
CASGLGVSYEQYF
>TRBV10-3|TRBJ2-6|14|.|.
TGTGCCATCTCACAGGGAACTGGGGCCAACGTCCTGACTTTC
CAISQGTGANVLTF
>TRBV4-3|TRBJ2-5|16|.|TRBD2
TGCGCCAGCAGCCAAGGGGAAGGCGGGAGGGCTGAGACCCAGTACTTC
CASSQGEGGRAETQYF
>TRBV7-9|TRBJ2-5|14|.|TRBD1
TGTGCCAGCAGCTCAGGGACAGGTTTGGAGACCCAGTACTTC
CASSSGTGLETQYF
>TRBV27|TRBJ1-1|17|.|.
TGTGCCAGCAGTTCCCTCCTCGGGGGGTGGGAGAACACTGAAGCTTTCTTT
CASSSLLGGWENTEAFF
>TRBV6-1|TRBJ2-2|14|few|TRBD1
TGTGCCACAAGGGACAGGGAGGACACCGGGGAGCTGTTTTTT
CATRDREDTGELFF
>TRBV7-3|TRBJ2-3|14|.|.
TGTGCCAGCAGCCCGGGTTTTGGGGGGGATACGCAGTATTTT
CASSPGFGGDTQYF
>TRBV13|TRBJ2-3|17|.|TRBD1
TGTGCCAGCAGCCTAAGACAGGGGCGAAGAGGCACAGATACGCAGTATTTT
CASSLRQGRRGTDTQYF
>TRBV27|TRBJ2-1|18|.|TRBD2
TGTGCCAGCAGTTTACTAGCGGGAGGGATGAGCTCCTACAATGAGCAGTTCTTC
CASSLLAGGMSSYNEQFF
>TRBV4-1|TRBJ2-2|16|.|.
TGCGCCAGCAGCCCCATCGGGGGAGGATTAACCGGGGAGCTGTTTTTT
CASSPIGGGLTGELFF
>TRBV27|TRBJ1-4|19|.|.
TGTGCCAGCAGTTTAACGATGGGAAACAGGGTTGCAACTAATGAAAAACTGTTTTTT
CASSLTMGNRVATNEKLFF
>TRBV7-9|TRBJ2-7|15|.|.
TGTGCCAGCAGTCCCACAGGGCCCCAAACCTACGAGCAGTACTTC
CASSPTGPQTYEQYF
>TRBV11-3|TRBJ2-7|17|.|.
TGTGCCAGCAGCACACACGGCGAGCTGGAGGGCGACTACGAGCAGTACTTC
CASSTHGELEGDYEQYF
>TRBV10-3|TRBJ2-5|15|.|.
TGTGCCATCAGTGACGACTACACTTTCCAAGAGACCCAGTACTTC
CAISDDYTFQETQYF
>TRBV11-2|TRBJ2-7|17|.|TRBD2
TGTGCCAGCAGCTTTCCGACTAGCGGGAGGGAATCCTACGAGCAGTACTTC
CASSFPTSGRESYEQYF
>TRBV27|TRBJ2-1|13|.|.
TGTGCCAGCAGTTTGAGGCTAGCACGAGAGCAGTTCTTC
CASSLRLAREQFF
>TRBV9|TRBJ1-3|18|.|TRBD1
TGTGCCAGCAGCGACCGGGACAGGGGCTCTTTCCGCGGGAACACCATATATTTT
CASSDRDRGSFRGNTIYF
>TRBV27|TRBJ2-1|14|.|.
TGTGCCAGCAGGCTGGCGGGATCGTACAATGAGCAGTTCTTC
CASRLAGSYNEQFF
>TRBV30|TRBJ1-2|12|once|TRBD1
TGTGCCTGGGAGGGACAGGACTATGGCTACACCTTC
CAWEGQDYGYTF
>TRBV6-1|TRBJ1-5|13|.|.
TGTGCCAGCAGTGGTACTGATAATCAGCCCCAGCATTTT
CASSGTDNQPQHF
>TRBV6-5|TRBJ1-5|14|.|.
TGTGCCAGCAGTCCCGCGGGGGAGGCGCAGCCCCAGCATTTT
CASSPAGEAQPQHF
>TRBV6-5|TRBJ2-7|16|.|TRBD1
TGTGCCAGCAGTTACTCGGTGGGACAGGCCTCCTACGAGCAGTACTTC
CASSYSVGQASYEQYF
>TRBV27|TRBJ1-2|16|.|.
TGTGCCAGCAGGAGGACAGTATTATCCCACTCTGGAGGCTACACCTTC
CASRRTVLSHSGGYTF
>TRBV9|TRBJ1-4|14|.|TRBD1
TGTGCCAGCAGCGTAGAAGGGGACAGCGAAAAACTGTTTTTT
CASSVEGDSEKLFF
>TRBV7-3|TRBJ2-5|15|.|TRBD1
TGTGCCAGCAGCCCAGGACAGGGGACGGGGGTGACCCAGTACTTC
CASSPGQGTGVTQYF
>TRBV6-1|TRBJ2-1|15|once|.
TGTGCCAGCAGTGAACGGGGGAGGAACTACAATGAGCAGTTCTTC
CASSERGRNYNEQFF